The 32 T cell receptor beta chains given below trace back to one sample, sequenced in a study of type 1 regulatory T cells. What these receptors recognize is not known. Each CDR3 protein gets one entry after TCRdb re-called the reads with MiXCR. This sample has approximately 45,000 distinct CDR3 sequences, with 12% found just once. The specimen was cultured non-Tr1 T cells, either the whole culture or a sorted T cell fraction (not recorded which). Receptors originate from a human donor in good health.

In its sample, this clonotype was seen many times. This sequence joins TRBV5-1 and TRBJ2-1, with 7 nucleotides matching TRBD2. The CDR3 is 15 residues long. After removal of 0 bases from V and 5 bases from J, the junction contained 5 bases not matched to a gene. Germline assignment: CDR1 SGHRS and CDR2 YFSETQ. The chain's CDR3 is CASSLVLAVNNEQFF. The CDR3 nucleotides are TGCGCCAGCAGCTTGGTCCTAGCGGTGAACAATGAGCAGTTCTTC.

This clonotype was seen ten or more times. The rearrangement uses TRBV7-6 and TRBJ2-7, with D possibly matching TRBD2 (5 bases). The V end was cut by 3 bases, the J end by 3 bases, with 12 bases between. The CDR3 contains 14 residues. CDR1 is SGHVS, CDR2 FNYEAQ, per germline. The CDR3 nucleotides read TGTGCCAGCAGCTTTACGGGGTTTGGCTACGAGCAGTACTTC. Amino acid sequence: CASSFTGFGYEQYF. The complete variable domain, with remaining parts taken from reference TRBV7-6 and TRBJ2-7, reads GAGVSQSPRYKVTKRGQDVALRCDPISGHVSLYWYRQALGQGPEFLTYFNYEAQQDKSGLPNDRFSAERPEGSISTLTIQRTEQRDSAMYRCASSFTGFGYEQYFGPGTRLTVT.

This clonotype was seen ten or more times. The CDR3 sequence is CASSLRGDANYGYTF. CDR3 nucleotides: TGCGCCAGCAGCTTGCGGGGTGATGCTAACTATGGCTACACCTTC. The rearrangement uses TRBV5-1 and TRBJ1-2; D unclear. V was pared by 1 base and J by 0 bases, with 10 bases between. CDR1 is SGHRS and CDR2 is YFSETQ in the germline V gene. CDR3 length: 15 amino acids.

The rearrangement links TRBV7-2 to TRBJ2-5; 12 nucleotides agree with TRBD2. CDR3 length: 15 amino acids. The germline CDR1 and CDR2 sequences are SGHTA and FQGNSA. Trimming took 3 bases from V and 1 from J; bases not matched to a gene: 0. CDR3 sequence reads: CASSLGLAGQETQYF. The CDR3 nucleotides are TGTGCCAGCAGCTTGGGACTAGCGGGCCAAGAGACCCAGTACTTC.

In its sample, this clonotype was seen many times. V gene TRBV5-1 combines with J gene TRBJ2-7, with D hard to call. Germline V gene data show CDR1 as SGHRS and CDR2 as YFSETQ. V was trimmed by 0 bases and J by 0 bases, leaving 7 bases between them. This CDR3 is built from 14 residues. As DNA, the CDR3 is TGCGCCAGCAGCTTGGAATTCGGCTCCTACGAGCAGTACTTC. Its translation is CASSLEFGSYEQYF.

This clonotype has a count of ten or more. The gene calls are TRBV5-5 and TRBJ1-3; no clear D gene. The CDR3 is 14 residues long. CDR1 is SGHKS and CDR2 is YYEKEE in the germline V gene (reference sequence). V lost 3 bases to trimming and J lost 4 bases, with 11 bases between them. CDR3 loop: CASSYFPAGNTIYF. The DNA of the CDR3 is TGTGCCAGCAGCTATTTCCCCGCCGGAAACACCATATATTTT.

This clonotype was seen repeatedly, ten times or more. V usage is TRBV5-1 and J usage is TRBJ2-7; TRBD2 agrees at 11 bases. CDR3 length: 15 residues. Losses at the gene ends were 4 bases for V and 4 bases for J; bases not matched to a gene: 7. From germline, CDR1 is SGHRS and CDR2 YFSETQ. CDR3 protein: CASSPTSGSKYEQYF. CDR3 nucleotide sequence: TGCGCCAGCAGCCCCACTAGCGGGAGTAAGTACGAGCAGTACTTC.

The chain employs TRBV4-2 and TRBJ2-4; 7 positions agree with TRBD2. Germline trimming cut 0 bases from V and 2 bases from J; bases unmatched to any gene: 7. Germline V gene lookup returns CDR1 LGHNA and CDR2 YNFKEQ. The CDR3 sequence is 17 residues long. The DNA of the CDR3 is TGTGCCAGCAGCCAAGATCTCCCGGGAGGCCCCAAAAACATTCAGTACTTC. Its translation: CASSQDLPGGPKNIQYF.

The table lists this clonotype with many counts. The rearrangement uses TRBV10-3 and TRBJ2-1, with 10 bases matching TRBD2. The germline V gene encodes CDR1 ENHRY and CDR2 SYGVKD. V lost 8 bases to trimming and J lost 4 bases; unmatched junction nucleotides: 8. The CDR3 loop spans 15 amino acids. CDR3 DNA sequence: TGTGCCATCGGGGCGGGACTAGCGCATTACAATGAGCAGTTCTTC. It specifies CAIGAGLAHYNEQFF.

By share, this clonotype counts as medium-sized (0.01 to 0.1%). This chain connects TRBV10-3 to TRBJ1-5; D gene ambiguous. The germline CDR1 and CDR2 sequences are ENHRY and SYGVKD. The CDR3 runs to 14 residues. V dropped 10 bases and J dropped 4 bases, with 17 bases sitting between them. CDR3 sequence reads: CATQSNRANQPQHF. DNA for the CDR3: TGTGCCACCCAATCGAATAGAGCGAATCAGCCCCAGCATTTT.

This clonotype was picked up many times. J is TRBJ2-7 and V is TRBV5-1; D may be TRBD2 (6 bases). This CDR3 has 14 residues. V was cut by 0 bases and J by 3 bases, with 10 bases left in between. Germline-derived CDR1 and CDR2 are SGHRS and YFSETQ. CDR3 sequence reads: CASSLGLGGYEQYF. CDR3 DNA: TGCGCCAGCAGCTTGGGGTTGGGAGGCTACGAGCAGTACTTC. The whole variable domain, filled in from reference TRBV5-1 and TRBJ2-7, reads KAGVTQTPRYLIKTRGQQVTLSCSPISGHRSVSWYQQTPGQGLQFLFEYFSETQRNKGNFPGRFSGRQFSNSRSEMNVSTLELGDSALYLCASSLGLGGYEQYFGPGTRLTVT.

This clonotype was observed at least ten times. The chain employs TRBV11-3 and TRBJ2-6, with D unclear. The CDR3 has 14 amino acids. Looked up from germline, CDR1 is SGHNT and CDR2 is YENEEA. Between the trimmed V and J ends, which lost 5 bases and 1 base, there was a span of 6 bases. CDR3 nucleotide sequence: TGTGCCAGCAGCCCTAGGTCTGGGGCCAACGTCCTGACTTTC. It is translated as CASSPRSGANVLTF.

This clonotype was counted ten times or more. The rearrangement uses TRBV15 and TRBJ2-2, with 9 bases matching TRBD2. The J segment lost 2 bases and the V segment lost 1 base, leaving 5 bases of the junction unmatched. The CDR3 has 17 amino acids. Germline V gene lookup returns CDR1 LNHNV and CDR2 YYDKDF (reference sequence). CDR3 protein: CATSRGVLAGNTGELFF. The CDR3 DNA sequence: TGTGCCACCAGCAGAGGAGTCCTAGCGGGAAACACCGGGGAGCTGTTTTTT.

The gene calls are TRBV20-1 and TRBJ2-3; 11 positions match TRBD1. The CDR3 spans 14 residues. The V and J ends lost 3 bases and 6 bases, in that order; junction bases with no gene match: 5. Germline CDR1 reads DFQATT; CDR2 reads SNEGSKA (reference sequence). CDR3 amino acids: CSASGQGAWDTQYF. In DNA, the CDR3 is TGCAGTGCTAGCGGACAGGGGGCATGGGATACGCAGTATTTT.

This clonotype was picked up a small number of times. V is TRBV7-2 and J is TRBJ2-1; 13 bases are shared with TRBD2. Trimming at V came to 5 bases and at J to 9 bases, leaving 10 bases not matched to a gene. CDR1 SGHTA and CDR2 FQGNSA come from the germline V gene. The length of the CDR3 is 16 residues. The CDR3 nucleotides read TGTGCCAGCAGCCCGGGGGGGACTAGCGGGACGGGTGAGCAGTTCTTC. Its protein is CASSPGGTSGTGEQFF.

This clonotype was found a few times. The V gene is TRBV18, the J gene TRBJ2-3, with 7 bases matching TRBD2. J was trimmed by 4 bases and V by 3 bases; bases with no gene match: 10. The germline V gene has CDR1 KGHSH and CDR2 LQKENI. The CDR3 is 16 amino acids. The chain's CDR3 is CASSPVGLVGPDTQYF. CDR3 DNA sequence: TGTGCCAGCTCACCCGTAGGACTAGTAGGACCAGATACGCAGTATTTT. The whole variable domain, remainder taken from reference TRBV18 and TRBJ2-3, is NAGVMQNPRHLVRRRGQEARLRCSPMKGHSHVYWYRQLPEEGLKFMVYLQKENIIDESGMPKERFSAEFPKEGPSILRIQQVVRGDSAAYFCASSPVGLVGPDTQYFGPGTRLTVL.

The sample holds many counts of this clonotype. The J gene is TRBJ2-5, the V gene TRBV29-1; 7 nucleotides line up with TRBD2. The CDR3 length is 14 residues. V lost 6 bases, J lost 2 bases, and 9 bases stayed unmatched. CDR1 is SQVTM and CDR2 is ANQGSEA in the germline V gene. The DNA of the CDR3 is TGCAGCGTGGTAAGGGAGGGACCGCAAGAGACCCAGTACTTC. This sequence encodes CSVVREGPQETQYF.

The chain is built from TRBV6-6 and TRBJ2-1, with 15 bases fitting TRBD2. Losses at the gene ends were 6 bases for V and 6 bases for J; bases not matched to a gene: 12. The germline V gene encodes CDR1 MNHNY and CDR2 SVGAGI (reference sequence). The CDR3 consists of 18 residues. CDR3 nucleotides: TGTGCCAGCAGACCTACAGGGACTAGCGGGAGGTTGGGCAATGAGCAGTTCTTC. Translated: CASRPTGTSGRLGNEQFF.

This clonotype came up many times. The CDR3 coding sequence is TGCGCCAGCGCCCGGGACGGGGCCTATAATTCACCCCTCCACTTT. This codes for CASARDGAYNSPLHF. This sequence joins TRBV5-1 and TRBJ1-6; D may be TRBD1 (5 bases). The CDR3 has 15 residues. The V end lost 7 bases, the J end lost 2 bases, and 13 bases lay between the germline ends. Germline assignment: CDR1 SGHRS and CDR2 YFSETQ.

Ten or more counts support this clonotype. The chain couples TRBV2 to TRBJ2-3; the match to TRBD2 covers 7 bases. Losses at the gene ends were 6 bases for V and 0 bases for J; bases not matched to a gene: 3. The germline V gene encodes CDR1 SNHLY and CDR2 FYNNEI. This CDR3 comprises 14 residues. This chain's CDR3 is CASRERGSTDTQYF. The CDR3 region has the DNA TGTGCCAGCAGGGAGCGGGGTAGCACAGATACGCAGTATTTT. Filled out from reference TRBV2 and TRBJ2-3, the complete variable domain reads EPEVTQTPSHQVTQMGQEVILRCVPISNHLYFYWYRQILGQKVEFLVSFYNNEISEKSEIFDDQFSVERPDGSNFTLKIRSTKLEDSAMYFCASRERGSTDTQYFGPGTRLTVL.

V is TRBV10-3 and J is TRBJ2-1; TRBD2 aligns across 7 bases. This CDR3 has 14 amino acids. Germline loops: CDR1 ENHRY, CDR2 SYGVKD. The trim removed 11 bases at V and 9 bases at J, leaving 16 bases unmatched. CDR3 bases: TGTGCCTCACAGGCCGGGACTATTGTGATTGAGCAGTTCTTC. The encoded protein is CASQAGTIVIEQFF.

V and J are TRBV24-1 and TRBJ2-1; weak D call: TRBD2 (7 bases). V was shortened by 4 bases and J by 10 bases, with 31 bases between the two germline ends. This CDR3 is built from 19 residues. Germline V gives CDR1 KGHDR, CDR2 SFDVKD. The CDR3 DNA follows: TGTGCCACCAGTGACCCGGGGGGTAATCCCGGGACAAAAGTATGCGAGCAGTTCTTC. It translates to CATSDPGGNPGTKVCEQFF.

This rearrangement joins TRBV12-3 or TRBV12-4 to TRBJ1-1, with TRBD1 identical over 7 bases. The junction had 10 bases not matched to a gene; V was cut back by 9 bases and J by 3 bases. The CDR3 is 14 residues long. Here the CDR3 DNA reads TGTGCCAGTATAATAACAGGGGTGGACACTGAAGCTTTCTTT. It yields the protein CASIITGVDTEAFF.

This clonotype was seen ten or more times. The genes are TRBV5-1 and TRBJ2-2, with D possibly being TRBD1 or TRBD2 (6 bases each). The CDR3 length is 15 residues. The V and J ends lost 4 bases and 6 bases respectively, with 16 bases between them. Germline CDR1 and CDR2: SGHRS and YFSETQ. CDR3 protein: CASSTQPGAAGELFF. CDR3 DNA sequence: TGCGCCAGCAGCACCCAACCGGGGGCGGCCGGGGAGCTGTTTTTT. The full variable domain, with the rest looked up from reference TRBV5-1 and TRBJ2-2, is KAGVTQTPRYLIKTRGQQVTLSCSPISGHRSVSWYQQTPGQGLQFLFEYFSETQRNKGNFPGRFSGRQFSNSRSEMNVSTLELGDSALYLCASSTQPGAAGELFFGEGSRLTVL.

This clonotype was detected many times. The gene calls are TRBV5-1 and TRBJ2-2; D is possibly TRBD2 (5 bases). V was cut by 9 bases and J by 6 bases, with 18 bases left in between. The CDR3 is made up of 14 amino acids. Germline V gene lookup returns CDR1 SGHRS and CDR2 YFSETQ. This CDR3 reads CATSSGWESGELFF. CDR3 coding DNA: TGCGCCACCAGTTCGGGTTGGGAGTCCGGGGAGCTGTTTTTT.

This rearrangement joins TRBV4-2 to TRBJ2-2; D might be TRBD1 (5 bases). Germline V gene data show CDR1 as LGHNA and CDR2 as YNFKEQ. The CDR3 sequence is 17 residues long. The V gene lost 4 bases and the J gene lost 0 bases, with 15 bases spanning the gap. The CDR3: CASSPLGRQTNTGELFF. The CDR3 DNA sequence: TGTGCCAGCAGCCCGTTGGGGCGGCAAACGAACACCGGGGAGCTGTTTTTT.

The table lists this clonotype with many counts. CDR3 DNA: TGTGCCAGCAGTGAAGGGGATACCCCCCCCTCAGATACGCAGTATTTT. Translating it yields CASSEGDTPPSDTQYF. The V gene is TRBV6-1, the J gene TRBJ2-3; D gene uncertain. V gave up 1 base and J gave up 4 bases, with 15 bases separating them. The CDR3 runs to 16 residues. Germline loops: CDR1 MNHNS, CDR2 SASEGT.

The chain links TRBV24-1 to TRBJ2-5, with 9 bases matching TRBD2. Germline-derived CDR1 and CDR2 are KGHDR and SFDVKD. This CDR3 is 16 amino acids long. J gave up 5 bases and V 2 bases, and 8 bases lay outside the gene matches. The CDR3 protein is CATSDSAGGPAETQYF. In nucleotides, the CDR3 is TGTGCCACCAGTGATTCTGCGGGAGGGCCCGCTGAGACCCAGTACTTC.

This clonotype was detected many times. The CDR3 bases are TGTGCCATCAGCTCCAACAGGGAGGTGGCCGGGGAGCTGTTTTTT. Its protein product is CAISSNREVAGELFF. This chain links TRBV10-3 with TRBJ2-2, with D perhaps given as TRBD1 or TRBD2 (6 bases each). The germline CDR1 and CDR2 sequences are ENHRY and SYGVKD. This CDR3 region has 15 residues. Trimming removed 6 bases at V and 6 bases at J, with 17 bases between.

As to this clonotype: A much bigger clone sits one base away, suggesting this may be a read error. The V and J genes are TRBV5-1 and TRBJ2-7; D is ambiguous. V was shortened by 5 bases and J by 0 bases, with 12 bases between the two germline ends. This CDR3 contains 14 residues. Germline V gene lookup returns CDR1 SGHRS and CDR2 YFSETQ. CDR3 loop: CASRPGPFSYEQYF. CDR3 DNA: TGCGCCAGCAGACCAGGCCCTTTCTCCTACGAGCAGTACTTC.

This clonotype was detected only a few times. This sequence joins TRBV7-9 and TRBJ1-2, with unresolved D. Germline V gene sequence: CDR1 SEHNR, CDR2 FQNEAQ (reference sequence). V lost 3 bases, J lost 8 bases, and 7 bases lay in between. This CDR3 has 11 amino acids. The CDR3 here is CASSFNRGYTF. The CDR3 bases are TGTGCCAGCAGCTTCAATAGGGGCTACACCTTC.

The chain couples TRBV5-1 to TRBJ2-4; 9 bases match TRBD1. Germline V lookup: CDR1 SGHRS, CDR2 YFSETQ. The CDR3 has 17 residues. Trimming at V came to 4 bases and at J to 0 bases, leaving 8 bases not matched to a gene. CDR3 region: CASSAGQGERAKNIQYF. CDR3 sequence (DNA): TGCGCCAGCAGCGCGGGACAGGGAGAGAGAGCCAAAAACATTCAGTACTTC. Supplemented by reference TRBV5-1 and TRBJ2-4, the full variable domain reads KAGVTQTPRYLIKTRGQQVTLSCSPISGHRSVSWYQQTPGQGLQFLFEYFSETQRNKGNFPGRFSGRQFSNSRSEMNVSTLELGDSALYLCASSAGQGERAKNIQYFGAGTRLSVL.